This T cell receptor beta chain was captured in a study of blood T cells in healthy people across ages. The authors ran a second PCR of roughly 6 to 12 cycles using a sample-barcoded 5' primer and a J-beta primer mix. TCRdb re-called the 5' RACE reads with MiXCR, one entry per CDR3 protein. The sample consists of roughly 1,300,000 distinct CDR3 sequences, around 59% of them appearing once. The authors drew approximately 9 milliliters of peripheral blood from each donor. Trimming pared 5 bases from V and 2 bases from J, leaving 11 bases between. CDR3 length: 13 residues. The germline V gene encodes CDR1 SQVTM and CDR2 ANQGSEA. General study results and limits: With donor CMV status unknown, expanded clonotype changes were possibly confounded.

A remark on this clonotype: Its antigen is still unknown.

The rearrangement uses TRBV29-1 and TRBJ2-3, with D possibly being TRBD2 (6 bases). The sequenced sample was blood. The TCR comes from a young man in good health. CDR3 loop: CSVTRGNTDTQYF. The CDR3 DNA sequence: TGCAGCGTTACGCGGGGCAACACAGATACGCAGTATTTT.